This TCR beta chain was recorded in a study of cytomegalovirus exposure and HLA in healthy donors. CDR3 length: 17 residues. Germline CDR1 is SGHVS and CDR2 is FQNEAQ. V dropped 8 bases and J dropped 0; count of bases not matched to a gene: 15. Study-wide results and caveats: Some TCR beta chains (approximately 180 of them) were listed as cytomegalovirus-associated.

Libraries were prepared by immunoSEQ multiplex PCR; TCRdb keeps only in-frame clonotypes and omits some of them. The sample includes hundreds of thousands of clones, 80% to 90% of them seen just once. As to this clone: Its antigen is not known.

The specimen sequenced was PBMCs. The receptor was derived from a woman younger than 30 in good health and CMV-seropositive. The chain recombines TRBV7-8 with TRBJ2-7; 8 positions agree with TRBD1. The CDR3 region is CASEGWGTGTDSYEQYF. The CDR3, as DNA: TGTGCCAGCGAGGGGTGGGGGACAGGCACTGACTCCTACGAGCAGTACTTC.